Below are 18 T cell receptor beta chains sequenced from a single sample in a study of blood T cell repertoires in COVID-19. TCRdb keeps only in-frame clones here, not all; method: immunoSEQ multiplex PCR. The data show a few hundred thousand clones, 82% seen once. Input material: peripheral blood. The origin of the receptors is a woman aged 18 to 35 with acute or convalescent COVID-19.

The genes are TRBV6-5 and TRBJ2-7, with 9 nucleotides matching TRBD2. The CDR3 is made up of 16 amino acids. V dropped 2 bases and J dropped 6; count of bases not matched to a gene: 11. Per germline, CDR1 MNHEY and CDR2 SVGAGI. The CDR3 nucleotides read TGTGCCAGCAGTTACACCCCCCTAGCGGGGAATGGCGAGCAGTACTTC. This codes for CASSYTPLAGNGEQYF.

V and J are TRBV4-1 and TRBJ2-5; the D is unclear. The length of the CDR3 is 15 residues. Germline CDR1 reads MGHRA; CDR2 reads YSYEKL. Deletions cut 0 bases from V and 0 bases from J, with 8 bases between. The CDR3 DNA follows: TGCGCCAGCAGCCAAGAGTCCGGGTACCAAGAGACCCAGTACTTC. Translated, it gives CASSQESGYQETQYF.

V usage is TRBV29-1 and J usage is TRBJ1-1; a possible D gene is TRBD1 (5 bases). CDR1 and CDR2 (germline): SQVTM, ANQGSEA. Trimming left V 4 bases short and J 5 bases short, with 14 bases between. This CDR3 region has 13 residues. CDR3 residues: CSVGFGGYTEAFF. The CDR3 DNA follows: TGCAGCGTTGGGTTTGGGGGGTATACTGAAGCTTTCTTT.

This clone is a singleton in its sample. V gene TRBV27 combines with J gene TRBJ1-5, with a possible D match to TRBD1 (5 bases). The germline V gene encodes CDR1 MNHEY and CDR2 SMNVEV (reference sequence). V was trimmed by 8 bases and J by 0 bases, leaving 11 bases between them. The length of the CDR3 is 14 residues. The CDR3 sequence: CASADRHSNQPQHF. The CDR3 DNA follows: TGTGCCAGCGCCGACAGACATAGCAATCAGCCCCAGCATTTT.

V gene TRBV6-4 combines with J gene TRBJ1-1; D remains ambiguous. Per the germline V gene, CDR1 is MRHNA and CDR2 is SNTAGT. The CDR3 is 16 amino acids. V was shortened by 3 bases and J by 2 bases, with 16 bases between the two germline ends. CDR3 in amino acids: CASSESARGGNTEAFF. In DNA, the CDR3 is TGTGCCAGCAGTGAATCAGCGCGGGGAGGAAACACTGAAGCTTTCTTT.

The CDR3 loop reads CASSRGAAYEQYF. DNA for the CDR3: TGCGCCAGCAGCCGCGGGGCAGCTTACGAGCAGTACTTC. This rearrangement joins TRBV5-1 to TRBJ2-7, with D possibly being TRBD2 (6 bases). The CDR3 spans 13 residues. Germline CDR1 is SGHRS and CDR2 is YFSETQ. Trimming removed 4 bases at V and 4 bases at J, with 12 bases between.

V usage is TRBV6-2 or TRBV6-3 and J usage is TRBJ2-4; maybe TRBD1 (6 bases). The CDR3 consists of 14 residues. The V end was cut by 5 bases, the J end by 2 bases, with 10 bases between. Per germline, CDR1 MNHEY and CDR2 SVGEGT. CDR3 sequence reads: CASSGRGTKNIQYF. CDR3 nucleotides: TGTGCCAGCAGTGGCAGGGGAACCAAAAACATTCAGTACTTC.

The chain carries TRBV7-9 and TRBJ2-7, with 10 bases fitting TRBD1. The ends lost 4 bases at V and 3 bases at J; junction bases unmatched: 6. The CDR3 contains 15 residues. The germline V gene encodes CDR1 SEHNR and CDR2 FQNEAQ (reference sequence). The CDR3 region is CASSSPGQGIYEQYF. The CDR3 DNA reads TGTGCCAGCAGCTCTCCGGGACAGGGGATCTACGAGCAGTACTTC.

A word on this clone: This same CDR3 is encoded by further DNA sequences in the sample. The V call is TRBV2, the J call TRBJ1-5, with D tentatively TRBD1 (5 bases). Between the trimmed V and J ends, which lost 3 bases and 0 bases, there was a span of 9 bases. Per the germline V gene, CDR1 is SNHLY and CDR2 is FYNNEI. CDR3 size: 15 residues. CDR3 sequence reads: CASSEQGYSNQPQHF. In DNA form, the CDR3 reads TGTGCCAGCAGTGAGCAGGGCTATAGCAATCAGCCCCAGCATTTT.

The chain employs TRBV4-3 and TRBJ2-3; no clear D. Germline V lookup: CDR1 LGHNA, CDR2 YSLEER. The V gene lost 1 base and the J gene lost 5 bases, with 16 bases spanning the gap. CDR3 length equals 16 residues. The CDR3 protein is CASSQGILQSLDTQYF. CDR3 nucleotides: TGCGCCAGCAGCCAAGGAATCTTACAGTCTTTAGATACGCAGTATTTT.

The CDR3 region has the DNA TGTGCCACCAGTGCAACAGGGTATGGTGAGCAGTTCTTC. This encodes CATSATGYGEQFF. The gene calls are TRBV24-1 and TRBJ2-1; TRBD1 might be the D (6 bases). Germline lookup yields CDR1 KGHDR and CDR2 SFDVKD. This CDR3 has 13 amino acids. The V and J ends lost 5 bases and 9 bases respectively, with 13 bases between them.

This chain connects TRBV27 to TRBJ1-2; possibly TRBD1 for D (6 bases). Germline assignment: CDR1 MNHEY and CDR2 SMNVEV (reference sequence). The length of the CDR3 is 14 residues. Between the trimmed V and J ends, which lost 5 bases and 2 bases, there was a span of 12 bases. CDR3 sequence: CASSTNRGNYGYTF. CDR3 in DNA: TGTGCCAGCAGTACTAATAGGGGGAACTATGGCTACACCTTC.

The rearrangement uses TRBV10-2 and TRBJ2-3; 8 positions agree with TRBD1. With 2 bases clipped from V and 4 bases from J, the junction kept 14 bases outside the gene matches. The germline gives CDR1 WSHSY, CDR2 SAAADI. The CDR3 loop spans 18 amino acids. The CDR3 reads CASSEAMLDRALPDTQYF. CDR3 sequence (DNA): TGCGCCAGCAGTGAGGCGATGTTGGACAGGGCTTTGCCAGATACGCAGTATTTT.

DNA for the CDR3: TGTGCCAGCAGTCTAACAGTCAACTATGGCTACACCTTC. It translates to CASSLTVNYGYTF. The chain carries TRBV14 and TRBJ1-2; D call uncertain. Germline loops: CDR1 SGHDN, CDR2 FVKESK. CDR3 length: 13 residues. Trimming pared 6 bases from V and 2 bases from J, leaving 10 bases between.

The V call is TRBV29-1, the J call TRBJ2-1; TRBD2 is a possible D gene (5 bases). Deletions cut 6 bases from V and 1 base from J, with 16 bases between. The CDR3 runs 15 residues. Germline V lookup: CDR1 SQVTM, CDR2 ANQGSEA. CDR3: CSVPRTGRSYNEQFF. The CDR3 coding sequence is TGCAGCGTCCCGAGGACTGGACGGTCCTACAATGAGCAGTTCTTC.

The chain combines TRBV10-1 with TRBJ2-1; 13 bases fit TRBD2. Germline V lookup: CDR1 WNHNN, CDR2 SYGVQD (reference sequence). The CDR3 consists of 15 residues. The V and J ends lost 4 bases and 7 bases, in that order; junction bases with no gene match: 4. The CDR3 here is CASSGGLAGRNEQFF. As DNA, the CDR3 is TGCGCCAGCAGTGGGGGACTAGCGGGGCGTAATGAGCAGTTCTTC.

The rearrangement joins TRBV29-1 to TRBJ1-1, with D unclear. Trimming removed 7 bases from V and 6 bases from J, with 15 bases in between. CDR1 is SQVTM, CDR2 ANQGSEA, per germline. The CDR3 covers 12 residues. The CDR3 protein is CSERHGLAEAFF. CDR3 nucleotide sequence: TGCAGCGAAAGACATGGGTTGGCTGAAGCTTTCTTT.

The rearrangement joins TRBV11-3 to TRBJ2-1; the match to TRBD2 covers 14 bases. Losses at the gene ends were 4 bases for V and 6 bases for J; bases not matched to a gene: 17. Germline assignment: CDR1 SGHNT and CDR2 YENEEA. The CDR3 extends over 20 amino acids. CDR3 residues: CASSSGTSGSVIGPGNEQFF. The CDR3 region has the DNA TGTGCCAGCAGCTCAGGGACTAGCGGGAGCGTTATAGGTCCGGGCAATGAGCAGTTCTTC.